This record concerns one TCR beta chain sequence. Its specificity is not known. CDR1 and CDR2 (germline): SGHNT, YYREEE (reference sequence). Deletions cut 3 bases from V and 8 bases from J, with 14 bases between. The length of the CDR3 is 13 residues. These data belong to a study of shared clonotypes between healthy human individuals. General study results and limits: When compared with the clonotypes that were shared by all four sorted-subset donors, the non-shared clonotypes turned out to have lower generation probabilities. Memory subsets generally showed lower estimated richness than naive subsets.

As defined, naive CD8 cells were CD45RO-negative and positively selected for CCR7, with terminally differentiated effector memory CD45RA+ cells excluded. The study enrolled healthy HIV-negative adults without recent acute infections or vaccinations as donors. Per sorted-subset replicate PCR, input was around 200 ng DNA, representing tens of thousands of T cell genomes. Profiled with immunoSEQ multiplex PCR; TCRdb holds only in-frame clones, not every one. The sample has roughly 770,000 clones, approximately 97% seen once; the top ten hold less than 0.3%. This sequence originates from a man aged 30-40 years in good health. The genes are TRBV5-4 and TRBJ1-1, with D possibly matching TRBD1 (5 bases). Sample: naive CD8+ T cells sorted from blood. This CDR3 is CASSSMGQREAFF. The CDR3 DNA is TGTGCCAGCAGCTCTATGGGGCAAAGGGAAGCTTTCTTT.